The T cell receptor (beta chain) described here comes from a study of blood T cells in healthy people across ages. About this clonotype: Its specificity is unknown.

Using a J-beta primer mix together with a sample-barcoded 5' primer, a second PCR was run for roughly 7 to 12 cycles. Each CDR3 protein is one row after TCRdb ran MiXCR on the 5' RACE reads. The sample comprises 630,000 or so distinct CDR3 sequences, around 32% of which are singletons, and roughly 14% rests with the top ten. Study-wide results and caveats: Comparison with aged donors showed that long-lived donors had more naive CD4+ cells and higher diversity.

The trim removed 7 bases at V and 1 base at J, leaving 12 bases unmatched. Germline V lookup: CDR1 MNHEY, CDR2 SMNVEV (reference sequence). CDR3 length equals 19 residues. The receptor was isolated from an elderly woman in good health. This sequence joins TRBV27 and TRBJ2-1; 14 nucleotides line up with TRBD2. The sample consisted of blood. CDR3 residues: CASTGLAGGRTGSYNEQFF. CDR3 in DNA: TGTGCCAGCACCGGACTAGCGGGAGGTAGGACGGGTTCCTACAATGAGCAGTTCTTC.